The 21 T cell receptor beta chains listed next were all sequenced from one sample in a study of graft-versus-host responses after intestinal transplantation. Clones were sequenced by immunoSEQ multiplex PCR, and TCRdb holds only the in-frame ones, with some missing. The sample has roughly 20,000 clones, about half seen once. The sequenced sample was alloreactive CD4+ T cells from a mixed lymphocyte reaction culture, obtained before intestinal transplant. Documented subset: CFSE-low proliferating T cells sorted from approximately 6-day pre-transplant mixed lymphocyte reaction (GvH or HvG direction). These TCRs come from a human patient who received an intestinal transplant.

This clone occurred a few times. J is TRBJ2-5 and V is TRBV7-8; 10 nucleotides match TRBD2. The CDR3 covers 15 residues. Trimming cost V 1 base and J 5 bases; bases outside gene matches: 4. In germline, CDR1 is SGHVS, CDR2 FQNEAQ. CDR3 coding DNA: TGTGCCAGCAGCTTAGGTGGTAGCGGGGGGGAGACCCAGTACTTC. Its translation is CASSLGGSGGETQYF.

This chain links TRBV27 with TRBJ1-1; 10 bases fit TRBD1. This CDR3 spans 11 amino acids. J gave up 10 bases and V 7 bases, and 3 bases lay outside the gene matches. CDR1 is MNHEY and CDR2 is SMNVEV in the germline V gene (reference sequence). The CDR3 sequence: CASKGTGAAFF. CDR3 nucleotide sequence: TGTGCCAGCAAAGGGACAGGGGCAGCTTTCTTT.

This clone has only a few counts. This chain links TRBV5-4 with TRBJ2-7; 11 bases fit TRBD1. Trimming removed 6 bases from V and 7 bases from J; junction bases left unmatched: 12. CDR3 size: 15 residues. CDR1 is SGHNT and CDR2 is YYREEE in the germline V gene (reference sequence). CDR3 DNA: TGTGCCAGCACCAATACAGGGACAGGGGGACGGGAGCAGTACTTC. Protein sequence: CASTNTGTGGREQYF.

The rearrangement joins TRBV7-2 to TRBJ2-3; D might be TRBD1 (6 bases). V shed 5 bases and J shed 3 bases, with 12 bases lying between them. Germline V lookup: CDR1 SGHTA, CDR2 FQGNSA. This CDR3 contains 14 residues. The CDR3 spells CASSPGHLTDTQYF. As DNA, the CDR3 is TGTGCCAGCAGCCCGGGACATTTGACAGATACGCAGTATTTT.

CDR3: CASSPGTGGWDEQFF. Written as DNA, the CDR3 is TGTGCCAGCTCACCCGGGACAGGGGGCTGGGATGAGCAGTTCTTC. This chain links TRBV18 with TRBJ2-1; 12 bases are shared with TRBD1. Trimming cost V 3 bases and J 8 bases; bases outside gene matches: 5. Germline CDR1 and CDR2: KGHSH and LQKENI. The CDR3 has 15 residues.

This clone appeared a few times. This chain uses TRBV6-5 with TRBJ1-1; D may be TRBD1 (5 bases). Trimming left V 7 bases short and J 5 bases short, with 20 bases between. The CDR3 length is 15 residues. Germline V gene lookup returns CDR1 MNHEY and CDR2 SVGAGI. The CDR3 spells CASTHTDPRGTEAFF. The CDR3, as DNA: TGTGCCAGCACCCACACGGACCCTCGGGGGACTGAAGCTTTCTTT.

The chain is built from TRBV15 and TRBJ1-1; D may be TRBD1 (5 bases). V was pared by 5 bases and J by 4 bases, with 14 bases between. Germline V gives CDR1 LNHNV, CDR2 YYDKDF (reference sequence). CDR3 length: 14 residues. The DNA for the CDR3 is TGTGCCACCAGCCGACGGGGGGTCCCCACTGAAGCTTTCTTT. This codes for CATSRRGVPTEAFF.

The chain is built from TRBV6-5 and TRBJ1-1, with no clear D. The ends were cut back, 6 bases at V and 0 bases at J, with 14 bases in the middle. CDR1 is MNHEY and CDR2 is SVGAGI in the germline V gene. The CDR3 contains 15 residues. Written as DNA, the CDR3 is TGTGCCAGCAGCCGGGGTTCAAACATGAACACTGAAGCTTTCTTT. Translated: CASSRGSNMNTEAFF.

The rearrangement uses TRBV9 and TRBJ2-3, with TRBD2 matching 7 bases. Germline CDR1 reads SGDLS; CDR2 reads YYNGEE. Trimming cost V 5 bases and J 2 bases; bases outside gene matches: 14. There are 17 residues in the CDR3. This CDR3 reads CASSAFGRDYVTDTQYF. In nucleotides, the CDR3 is TGTGCCAGCAGTGCTTTCGGCCGGGACTATGTCACAGATACGCAGTATTTT.

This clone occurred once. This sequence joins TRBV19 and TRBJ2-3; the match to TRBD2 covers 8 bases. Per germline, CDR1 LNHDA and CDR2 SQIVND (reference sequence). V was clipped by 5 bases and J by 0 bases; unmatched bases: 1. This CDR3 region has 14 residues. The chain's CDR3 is CASSPGGSTDTQYF. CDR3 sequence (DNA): TGTGCCAGTAGTCCGGGGGGGAGCACAGATACGCAGTATTTT. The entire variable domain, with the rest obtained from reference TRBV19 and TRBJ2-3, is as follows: DGGITQSPKYLFRKEGQNVTLSCEQNLNHDAMYWYRQDPGQGLRLIYYSQIVNDFQKGDIAEGYSVSREKKESFPLTVTSAQKNPTAFYLCASSPGGSTDTQYFGPGTRLTVL.

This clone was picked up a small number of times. Here the CDR3 reads CASILAGGLREQFF. In DNA form, the CDR3 reads TGTGCCAGCATCCTAGCGGGGGGGTTGAGGGAGCAGTTCTTC. The rearrangement joins TRBV7-2 to TRBJ2-1; 12 positions match TRBD2. The V and J ends lost 7 bases and 10 bases, in that order; junction bases with no gene match: 8. The V gene's germline CDR1 is SGHTA and CDR2 FQGNSA. There are 14 residues in the CDR3.

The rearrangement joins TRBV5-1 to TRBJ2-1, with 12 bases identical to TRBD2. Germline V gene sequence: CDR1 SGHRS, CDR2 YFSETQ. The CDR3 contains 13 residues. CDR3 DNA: TGCGCAACAACTAGCGGGGGGTACAATGAGCAGTTCTTC. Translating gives CATTSGGYNEQFF.

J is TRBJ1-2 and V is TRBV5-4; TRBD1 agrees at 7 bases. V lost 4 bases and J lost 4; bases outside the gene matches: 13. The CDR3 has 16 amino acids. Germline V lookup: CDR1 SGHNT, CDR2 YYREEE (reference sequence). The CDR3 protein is CASSPERAGTAYGYTF. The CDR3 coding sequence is TGTGCCAGCAGCCCCGAACGGGCGGGGACAGCCTATGGCTACACCTTC.

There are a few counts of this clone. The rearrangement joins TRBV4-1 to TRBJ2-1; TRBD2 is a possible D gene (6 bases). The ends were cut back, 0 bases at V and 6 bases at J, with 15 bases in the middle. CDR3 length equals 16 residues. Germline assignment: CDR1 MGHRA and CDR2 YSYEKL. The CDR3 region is CASSQDQRTGGNEQFF. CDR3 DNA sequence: TGCGCCAGCAGCCAAGATCAGAGGACCGGGGGCAATGAGCAGTTCTTC.

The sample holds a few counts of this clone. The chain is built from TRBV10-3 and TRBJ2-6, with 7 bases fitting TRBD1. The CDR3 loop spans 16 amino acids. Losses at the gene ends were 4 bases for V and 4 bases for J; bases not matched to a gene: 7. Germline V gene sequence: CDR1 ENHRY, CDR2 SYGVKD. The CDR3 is CAISVDRAPGANVLTF. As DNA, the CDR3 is TGTGCCATCAGTGTTGACAGGGCACCCGGGGCCAACGTCCTGACTTTC.

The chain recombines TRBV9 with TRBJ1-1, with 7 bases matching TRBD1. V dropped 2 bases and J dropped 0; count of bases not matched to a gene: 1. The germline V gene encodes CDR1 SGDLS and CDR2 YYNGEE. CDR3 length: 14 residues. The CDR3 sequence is CASSVGQMNTEAFF. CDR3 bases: TGTGCCAGCAGCGTGGGACAGATGAACACTGAAGCTTTCTTT.

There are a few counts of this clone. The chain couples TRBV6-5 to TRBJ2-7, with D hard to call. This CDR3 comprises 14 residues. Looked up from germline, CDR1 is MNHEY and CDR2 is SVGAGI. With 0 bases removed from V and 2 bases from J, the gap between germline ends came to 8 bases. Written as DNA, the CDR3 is TGTGCCAGCAGTTACTCGATCACTACCTACGAGCAGTACTTC. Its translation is CASSYSITTYEQYF.

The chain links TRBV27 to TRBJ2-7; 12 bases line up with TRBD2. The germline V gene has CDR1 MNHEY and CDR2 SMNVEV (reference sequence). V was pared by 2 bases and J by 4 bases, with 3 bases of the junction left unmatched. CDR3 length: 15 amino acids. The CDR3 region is CASSLLAGGPYEQYF. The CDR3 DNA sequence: TGTGCCAGCAGTTTACTAGCGGGGGGGCCATACGAGCAGTACTTC.

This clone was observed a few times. The CDR3 DNA is TGTGCCAGCAGCCTCTTCCTAGCGTCGGTCCACGAGCAGTACTTC. Its protein is CASSLFLASVHEQYF. The J gene is TRBJ2-7, the V gene TRBV6-5; a possible D gene is TRBD2 (6 bases). The V end was cut by 6 bases, the J end by 5 bases, with 20 bases between. Germline V lookup: CDR1 MNHEY, CDR2 SVGAGI. The CDR3 covers 15 residues.

In DNA, the CDR3 is TGTGCCAGCAGTGAATTCGGGGGGGTATCGGATGACACCATATATTTT. This gives the protein CASSEFGGVSDDTIYF. The rearrangement uses TRBV25-1 and TRBJ1-3, with a possible D match to TRBD1 (5 bases). This CDR3 is built from 16 residues. The V end lost 1 base, the J end lost 8 bases, and 18 bases lay between the germline ends. Looked up from germline, CDR1 is MGHDK and CDR2 is SYGVNS.

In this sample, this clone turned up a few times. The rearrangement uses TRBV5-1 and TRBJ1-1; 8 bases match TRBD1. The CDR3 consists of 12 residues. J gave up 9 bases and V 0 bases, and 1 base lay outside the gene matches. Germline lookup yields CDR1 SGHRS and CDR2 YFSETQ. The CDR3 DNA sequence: TGCGCCAGCAGCTTGGACAGGGGGAAAGCTTTCTTT. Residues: CASSLDRGKAFF. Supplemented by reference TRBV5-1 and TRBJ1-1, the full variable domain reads KAGVTQTPRYLIKTRGQQVTLSCSPISGHRSVSWYQQTPGQGLQFLFEYFSETQRNKGNFPGRFSGRQFSNSRSEMNVSTLELGDSALYLCASSLDRGKAFFGQGTRLTVV.